This T cell receptor beta chain is from a study of PD-L1 blockade in urothelial cancer (dated by TCRdb to between 2016 and 2019). Broadly, across the study: Therapy was started at some point between 2012 and 2014 for all patients, and atezolizumab 1,200 mg was administered intravenously every 3 weeks. About 85% of the 29 patients were males with bladder-origin urothelial cancer, and about 65% of the roughly 30 reported a prior smoking history. Patients had an ECOG performance status of 0 or 1 and had received between 0 and 3 prior chemotherapy regimens. Blood samples were analyzed at two time points: 3 weeks after treatment start (second dose) and 6 weeks after treatment start. Blood samples gave a median of about 130,000 T cells and 77,000 or so unique TCRs, with a median clonality of approximately 0.078. The study, an exploratory multi-omic analysis, examined somatic, immune and clinical correlates of response to PD-L1 blockade with atezolizumab in urothelial cancer. Pretreatment tumor samples and matched peripheral blood, collected serially before and after atezolizumab treatment, underwent TCR sequencing. Progression-free survival longer than 6 months counted as durable clinical benefit, and TCR features were additionally tested against both progression-free and overall survival. Whole exome sequencing and RNA sequencing of pretreatment tumors were performed alongside TCR sequencing in the same patients. Under ten patients achieved durable clinical benefit and about 19 did not. Pretreatment blood TCR-seq was available for around 29 patients, at least one posttreatment blood collection was obtained for 25 or so patients, and tumor TCR-seq was available for 25 or so patients. On the study overall, not on this receptor specifically: Improved progression-free and overall survival was found to be associated with pretreatment peripheral blood TCR clonality below the median. Patients with durable benefit showed greater expansion of tumor-associated TCR clones in peripheral blood 3 weeks after starting treatment (n = 22, p = 0.022). Because the sample size was small (n of about 29) and many exploratory analyses were performed, the results are intended to be hypothesis-generating.

Comments on this clone: No cognate antigen has been identified for it. Per-base quality was not reported, and no clone a single base away is much larger than it.

The sample's time point label is to be understood as: peripheral blood 6 weeks after treatment start. A total of 29 patients with locally advanced or metastatic urothelial carcinoma, treated at Memorial Sloan Kettering on a trial protocol, made up the cohort. Peripheral blood mononuclear cells were collected pretreatment and during treatment, at between 1 and 8 total time points per patient. The Qiagen DNeasy Blood extraction kit was used to purify genomic DNA from total PBMCs and from tumor samples. PBMCs were collected pretreatment and during treatment, and were isolated and stored as previously described. To estimate absolute template abundance from read counts, synthetic TCR analog templates were spiked into each PCR. The immunoSEQ assay used bias-controlled V and J gene primers to amplify TCRbeta CDR3 regions from genomic DNA. Sequencing of rearranged TCRbeta segments was done at approximately 20X coverage. Per the authors' processing: Sequencing errors were corrected by clustering and CDR3s were annotated against IMGT to assign V, D and J genes. Downstream analyses used only productive TCRbeta rearrangements and left out out-of-frame or stop-codon sequences. Clonality was calculated as one minus the Shannon entropy normalized by the log of the number of unique productive sequences. Clones differing between time points or between blood and tumor were identified using Fisher's exact test with Benjamini-Hochberg correction, with an adjusted p below 0.01 applied as the threshold. The table comes from immuneACCESS by way of TCRdb, which keeps in-frame sequences with V and J called. Part of the clones is missing from these tables; in studies checked, under half for an unresolved V gene and the rest for unknown reasons. V and J calls and clone size are given by that table; D and trimming were obtained from the DNA. The table for this sample lists about 110,000 clones; 75% to 95% of them were counted only once. Less than 4.5% of the sample belongs to the ten largest clones.

Trimming takes 4 bases off V and 7 bases off J; junction bases not matched to a gene: 14. From the cysteine up to the phenylalanine, the CDR3 has a length of 18 residues. CDR3 DNA is the only sequence kept; it has 54 bases, read in frame from the first base. Per the germline V gene (reference sequence), SEHNR is the CDR1 and FQNEAQ is the CDR2. This material consisted of PBMCs, taken around atezolizumab (anti-PD-L1) treatment. The chain was built from TRBV7-9 and TRBJ2-1, with 12 bases aligning to TRBD2. This TCR was recovered from a man aged 60 to 69 with urothelial cancer. The DNA sequence follows: TGTGCCAGCAGCTCCCTAATATCGACTAGCGGGAGAGGTAATGAGCAGTTCTTC. Its translation is CASSSLISTSGRGNEQFF.